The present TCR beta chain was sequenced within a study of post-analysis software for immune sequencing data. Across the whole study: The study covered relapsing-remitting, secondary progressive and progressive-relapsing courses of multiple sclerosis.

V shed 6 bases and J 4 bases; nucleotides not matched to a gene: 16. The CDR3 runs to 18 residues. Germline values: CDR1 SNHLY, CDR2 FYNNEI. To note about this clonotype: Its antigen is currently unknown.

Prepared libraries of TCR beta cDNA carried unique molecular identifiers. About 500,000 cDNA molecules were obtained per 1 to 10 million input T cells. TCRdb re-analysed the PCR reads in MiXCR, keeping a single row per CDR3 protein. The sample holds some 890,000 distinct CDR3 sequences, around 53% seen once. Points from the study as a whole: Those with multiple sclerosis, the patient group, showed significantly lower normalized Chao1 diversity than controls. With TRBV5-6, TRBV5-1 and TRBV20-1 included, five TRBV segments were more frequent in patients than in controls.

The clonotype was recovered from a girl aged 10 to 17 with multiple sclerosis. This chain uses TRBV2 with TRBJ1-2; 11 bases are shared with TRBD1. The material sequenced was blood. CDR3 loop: CASRPTAGRTGGFYGYTF. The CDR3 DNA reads TGTGCCAGCAGGCCTACGGCCGGAAGGACAGGGGGCTTCTATGGCTACACCTTC.